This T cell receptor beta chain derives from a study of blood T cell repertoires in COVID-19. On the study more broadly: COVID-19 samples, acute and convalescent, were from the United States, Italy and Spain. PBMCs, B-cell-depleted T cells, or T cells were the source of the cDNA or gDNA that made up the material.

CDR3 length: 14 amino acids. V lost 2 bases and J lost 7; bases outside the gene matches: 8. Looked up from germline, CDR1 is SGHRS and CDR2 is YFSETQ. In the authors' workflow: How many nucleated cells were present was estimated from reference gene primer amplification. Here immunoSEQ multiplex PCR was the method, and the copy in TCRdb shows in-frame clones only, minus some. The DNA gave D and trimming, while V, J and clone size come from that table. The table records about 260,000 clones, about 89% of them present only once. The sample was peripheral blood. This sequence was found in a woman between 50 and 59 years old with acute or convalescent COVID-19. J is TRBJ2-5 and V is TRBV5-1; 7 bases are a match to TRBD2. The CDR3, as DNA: TGCGCCAGCAGCTTAGACGCTGGGGGGGGGACCCAGTACTTC. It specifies CASSLDAGGGTQYF.